This T cell receptor (beta chain) was sequenced during a study of shared clonotypes between healthy human individuals. General study results and limits: Sequencing depth was a factor that was expected to affect clonotype sharing among donors. Non-shared clonotypes were found to have lower generation probabilities than the clonotypes that were shared by all four of the sorted-subset donors.

Worth noting for this clone: What it binds is not known.

In the naive CD8 group, cells lacked CD45RO and were positively selected for CCR7, so terminally differentiated effector memory CD45RA+ cells were left out. This CDR3 contains 16 residues. Germline loops: CDR1 ENHRY, CDR2 SYGVKD. Deletions cut 2 bases from V and 3 bases from J, with 15 bases between. The assay was immunoSEQ multiplex PCR, and TCRdb's table has in-frame clones only and misses some. Of about 2 million clones in the sample, approximately 95% were seen once. This TCR came from a man aged 18 to 30 in good health. The gene calls are TRBV10-3 and TRBJ2-3, with D perhaps matching TRBD2 (5 bases). The sample taken for sequencing was naive CD8+ T cells sorted from blood. In nucleotides, the CDR3 is TGTGCCATCAGTGAGACCCACTCGGGCGGGACAGATACGCAGTATTTT. Protein product: CAISETHSGGTDTQYF.